Ten or more counts support the clone carrying this TCR beta chain. Its antigen remains unidentified. This sample was included in a study of T cells in Graves' hyperthyroidism and ophthalmopathy. Regarding the study as a whole: In blood, most of the thyroid clonotypes expanded above 0.001 were also present.

Exclusion of a patient resulted from uncontrolled infection, other autoimmune disease, pregnancy or lactation. PBMCs were obtained from 10 ml fresh peripheral blood. The germline V gene has CDR1 SNHLY and CDR2 FYNNEI. This CDR3 has 14 residues. Trimming removed 1 base at V and 6 bases at J, with 13 bases between. Amplified TCR beta CDR3 regions derived from RNA transcripts. Primed by the HTBI set, a first-round RT-PCR was run on the TCR CDR3. TCRdb re-derived calls from the multiplex PCR reads in MiXCR, one entry per CDR3 protein. This sample carries approximately 600,000 distinct CDR3 sequences, less than 25% of them seen once, and the ten largest clones take under 35%.

The chain joins TRBV2 to TRBJ2-7, with a weak D call TRBD2 (5 bases). The clonotype originates from a man younger than 45 with Graves' ophthalmopathy. Source material: blood. CDR3 sequence reads: CASSEGGVRGEQYF. The CDR3 DNA reads as TGTGCCAGCAGTGAAGGGGGAGTCCGGGGCGAGCAGTACTTC.